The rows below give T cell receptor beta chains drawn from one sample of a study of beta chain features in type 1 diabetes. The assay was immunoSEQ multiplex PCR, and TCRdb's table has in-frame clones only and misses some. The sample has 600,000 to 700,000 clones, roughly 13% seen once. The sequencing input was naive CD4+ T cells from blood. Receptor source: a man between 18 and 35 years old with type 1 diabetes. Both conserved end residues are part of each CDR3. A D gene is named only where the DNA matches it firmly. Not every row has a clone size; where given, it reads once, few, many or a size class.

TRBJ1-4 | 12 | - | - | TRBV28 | TGTGCCAGCACCCAAATGGGTGAAAAACTGTTTTTT | CASTQMGEKLFF
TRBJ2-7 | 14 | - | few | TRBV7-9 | TGTGCCAGCAGCTTCCCGCCGAACAACTACGAGCAGTACTTC | CASSFPPNNYEQYF
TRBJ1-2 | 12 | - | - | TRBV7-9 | TGTGCCAGCAGCGAAGGCCTCTATGGCTACACCTTC | CASSEGLYGYTF
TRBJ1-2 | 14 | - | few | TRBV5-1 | TGCGCCAGCAGCTTGGGACAGCTGAACTATGGCTACACCTTC | CASSLGQLNYGYTF
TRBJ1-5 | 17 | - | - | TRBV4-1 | TGCGCCAGCAGCCCTAACCGGGACCCCAATAATAATCAGCCCCAGCATTTT | CASSPNRDPNNNQPQHF
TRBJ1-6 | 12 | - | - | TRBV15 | TGTGCCACCAGCAGGGCGGGATCACCCCTCCACTTT | CATSRAGSPLHF
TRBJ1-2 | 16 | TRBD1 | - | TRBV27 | TGTGCCAGCAGCAAGGGGGCTGGACAGGGGATGGATGGCTACACCTTC | CASSKGAGQGMDGYTF
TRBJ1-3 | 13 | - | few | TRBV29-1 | TGCAGCGTTTTTGAAGACGCAGGAAACACCATATATTTT | CSVFEDAGNTIYF
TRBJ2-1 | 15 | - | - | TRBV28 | TGTGCCAGCAGTTTTGCGGGATCACAGTTCCATGAGCAGTTCTTC | CASSFAGSQFHEQFF
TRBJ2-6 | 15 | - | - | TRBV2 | TGTGCCAGCAGCCCCGACCCAGCCGGGGCCAACGTCCTGACTTTC | CASSPDPAGANVLTF
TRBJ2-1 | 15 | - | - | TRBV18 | TGTGCCAGCTCACCACCATCCGGGGGCTACAATGAGCAGTTCTTC | CASSPPSGGYNEQFF
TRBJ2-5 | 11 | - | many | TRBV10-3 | TGTGCCATCAGTGCGGAAGAGACCCAGTACTTC | CAISAEETQYF
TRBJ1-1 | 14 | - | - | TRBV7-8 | TGTGCCAGCAGCTTAAGGGTCCCTTTCACTGAAGCTTTCTTT | CASSLRVPFTEAFF
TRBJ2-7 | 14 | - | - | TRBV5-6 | TGTGCCAGCAGCTTCTCGGGTCCGATCTACGAGCAGTACTTC | CASSFSGPIYEQYF
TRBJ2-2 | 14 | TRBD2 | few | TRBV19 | TGTGCCAGTAGGTCTCTAGCGGGGACCGGGGAGCTGTTTTTT | CASRSLAGTGELFF
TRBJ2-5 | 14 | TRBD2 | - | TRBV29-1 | TGCAGCGTACCCAGCGGGGACGGGCTAGAGACCCAGTACTTC | CSVPSGDGLETQYF
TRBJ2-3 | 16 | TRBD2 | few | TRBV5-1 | TGCGCCAGCAGCTCGGGACTAGCCTCCAGTCCAGATACGCAGTATTTT | CASSSGLASSPDTQYF
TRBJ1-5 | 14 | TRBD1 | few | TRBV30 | TGTGCCTGGAGTGGTATGGACAGGAATCAGCCCCAGCATTTT | CAWSGMDRNQPQHF
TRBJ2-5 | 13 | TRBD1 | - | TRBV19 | TGTGCCAGTAGTAGGGACAGGGAAGAGACCCAGTACTTC | CASSRDREETQYF
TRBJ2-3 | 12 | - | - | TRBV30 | TGTGCCTGGAGTCCGGGCACAGATACGCAGTATTTT | CAWSPGTDTQYF
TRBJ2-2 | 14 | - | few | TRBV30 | TGTGCCTGGAGTAGGGGATATGGTCCCGGGGAGCTGTTTTTT | CAWSRGYGPGELFF
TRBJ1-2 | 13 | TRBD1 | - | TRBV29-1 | TGCAGCACTTCCCACAGGGGAGTCGATGGCTACACCTTC | CSTSHRGVDGYTF
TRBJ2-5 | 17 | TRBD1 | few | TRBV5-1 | TGCGCCAGCAGATTAGTTCCCAGACAGGGTTCGGGAGAGACCCAGTACTTC | CASRLVPRQGSGETQYF
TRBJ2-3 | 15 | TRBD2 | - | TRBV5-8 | TGTGCCAGCAGCTTGGGGTCGGGGAGGGCAGATACGCAGTATTTT | CASSLGSGRADTQYF
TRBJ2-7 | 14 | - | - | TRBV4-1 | TGCGCCAGCAGCCAAGACTCTAGCTCCTACGAGCAGTACTTC | CASSQDSSSYEQYF
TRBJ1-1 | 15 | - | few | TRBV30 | TGTGCCTGGAGTGTAGGGCAGGGAATGAACACTGAAGCTTTCTTT | CAWSVGQGMNTEAFF
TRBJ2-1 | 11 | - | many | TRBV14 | TGTGCCAGCAGCTTATTTAATGAGCAGTTCTTC | CASSLFNEQFF
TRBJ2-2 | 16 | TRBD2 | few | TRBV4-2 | TGTGCCAGCAGCCAAGAACCGCGGGGGGTCACCGGGGAGCTGTTTTTT | CASSQEPRGVTGELFF
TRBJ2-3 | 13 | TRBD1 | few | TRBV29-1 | TGCAGCGTTGTCGGGACAGGCACAGATACGCAGTATTTT | CSVVGTGTDTQYF
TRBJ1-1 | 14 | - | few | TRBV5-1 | TGCGCCAGCAGCTTGGGGACAGTTAACACTGAAGCTTTCTTT | CASSLGTVNTEAFF
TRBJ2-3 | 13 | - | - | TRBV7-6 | TGTGCCAGCAGCTTAGCCCACACAGATACGCAGTATTTT | CASSLAHTDTQYF
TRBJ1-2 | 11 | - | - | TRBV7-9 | TGTGCCAGCTCACCCACCTATGGCTACACCTTC | CASSPTYGYTF
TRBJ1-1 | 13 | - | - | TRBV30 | TGTGCCTGGAGTCTGACGGCGGGGACTGAAGCTTTCTTT | CAWSLTAGTEAFF
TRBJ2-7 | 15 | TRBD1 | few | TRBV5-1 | TGCGCCAGCAGCCTCGACAGGGGGGAAGCCTACGAGCAGTACTTC | CASSLDRGEAYEQYF
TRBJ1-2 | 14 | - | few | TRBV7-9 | TGTGCCAGCGGGCGACAGAGTTTAAACTATGGCTACACCTTC | CASGRQSLNYGYTF
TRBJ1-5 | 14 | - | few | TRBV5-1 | TGCGCCAGCAGCCCCACAGGTCCCAATCAGCCCCAGCATTTT | CASSPTGPNQPQHF
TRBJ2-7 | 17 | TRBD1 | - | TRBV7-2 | TGTGCCAGCAGCAAACGGGCAATTCGGGACAGTTCCTACGAGCAGTACTTC | CASSKRAIRDSSYEQYF
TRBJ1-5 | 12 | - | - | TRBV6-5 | TGTGCCAGCAGTTCCAGGGAAGGGCCCCAGCATTTT | CASSSREGPQHF